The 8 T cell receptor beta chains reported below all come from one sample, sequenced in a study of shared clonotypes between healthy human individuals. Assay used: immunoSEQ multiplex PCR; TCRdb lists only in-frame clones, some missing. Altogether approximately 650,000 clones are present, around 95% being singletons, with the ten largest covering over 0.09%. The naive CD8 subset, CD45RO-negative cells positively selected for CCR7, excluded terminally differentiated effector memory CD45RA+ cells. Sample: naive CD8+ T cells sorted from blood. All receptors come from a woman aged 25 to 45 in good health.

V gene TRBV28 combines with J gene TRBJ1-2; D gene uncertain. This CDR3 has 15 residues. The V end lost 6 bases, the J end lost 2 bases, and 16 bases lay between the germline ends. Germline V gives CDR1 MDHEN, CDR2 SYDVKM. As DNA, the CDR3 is TGTGCCAGCAGCCAATTTGGCACAGAAAACTATGGCTACACCTTC. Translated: CASSQFGTENYGYTF.

The CDR3 spells CASSLGTSQETQYF. DNA of the CDR3: TGCGCCAGCAGCTTGGGGACTAGCCAAGAGACCCAGTACTTC. This chain links TRBV5-1 with TRBJ2-5, with TRBD2 matching over 7 bases. The CDR3 runs 14 residues. The J segment lost 1 base and the V segment lost 0 bases, leaving 0 bases of the junction unmatched. Looked up from germline, CDR1 is SGHRS and CDR2 is YFSETQ.

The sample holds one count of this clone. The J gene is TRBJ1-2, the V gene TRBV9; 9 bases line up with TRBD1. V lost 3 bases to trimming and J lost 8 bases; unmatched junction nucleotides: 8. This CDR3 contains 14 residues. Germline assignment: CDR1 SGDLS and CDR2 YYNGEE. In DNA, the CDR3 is TGTGCCAGCAGCGCCCCCGGGACAGGGTTGGGCTACACCTTC. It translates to CASSAPGTGLGYTF.

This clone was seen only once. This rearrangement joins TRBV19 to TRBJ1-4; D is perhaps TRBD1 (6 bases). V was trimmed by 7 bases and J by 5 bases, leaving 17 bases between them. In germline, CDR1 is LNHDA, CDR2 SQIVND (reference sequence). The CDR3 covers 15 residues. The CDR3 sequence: CASTSTGTRNEKLFF. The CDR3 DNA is TGTGCCAGTACTAGCACTGGGACAAGGAATGAAAAACTGTTTTTT.

The CDR3 region is CASKQGRQGYEQYF. In DNA, the CDR3 is TGTGCCAGCAAGCAGGGGCGACAGGGCTACGAGCAGTACTTC. V and J are TRBV27 and TRBJ2-7, with TRBD1 identical over 7 bases. With 7 bases clipped from V and 3 bases from J, the junction kept 9 bases outside the gene matches. The CDR3 loop spans 14 amino acids. Per germline, CDR1 MNHEY and CDR2 SMNVEV (reference sequence).

CDR3 nucleotide sequence: TGTGCCACCAGCGTTCGTCGGGGTTACAATCAGCCCCAGCATTTT. Translation gives CATSVRRGYNQPQHF. The chain joins TRBV15 to TRBJ1-5; no definite D call. V was clipped by 5 bases and J by 3 bases, with 14 bases between them. The CDR3 spans 15 residues. Germline-derived CDR1 and CDR2 are LNHNV and YYDKDF (reference sequence).

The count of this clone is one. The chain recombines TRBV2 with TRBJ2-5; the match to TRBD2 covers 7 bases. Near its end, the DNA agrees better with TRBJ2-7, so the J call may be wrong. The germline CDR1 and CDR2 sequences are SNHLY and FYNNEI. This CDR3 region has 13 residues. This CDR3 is CASRRLAGDEQYF. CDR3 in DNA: TGTGCCAGCAGGCGACTAGCCGGGGACGAGCAGTACTTC.

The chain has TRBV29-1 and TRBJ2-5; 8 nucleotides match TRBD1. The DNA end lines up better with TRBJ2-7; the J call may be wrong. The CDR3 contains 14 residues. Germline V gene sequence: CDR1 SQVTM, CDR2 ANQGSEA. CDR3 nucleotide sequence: TGCAGCGTTGAAGAACGGACAGGGTCCTACGAGCAGTACTTC. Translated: CSVEERTGSYEQYF.